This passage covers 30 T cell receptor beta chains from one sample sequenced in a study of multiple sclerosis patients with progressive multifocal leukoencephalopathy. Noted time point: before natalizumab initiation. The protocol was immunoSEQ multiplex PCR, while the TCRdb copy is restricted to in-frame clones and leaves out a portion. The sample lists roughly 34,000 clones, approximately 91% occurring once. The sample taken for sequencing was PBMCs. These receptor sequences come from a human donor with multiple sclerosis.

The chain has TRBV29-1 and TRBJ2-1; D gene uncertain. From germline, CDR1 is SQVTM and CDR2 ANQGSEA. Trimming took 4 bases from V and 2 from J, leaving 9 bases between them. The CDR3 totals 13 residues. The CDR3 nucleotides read TGCAGCGTTGTTCTCCAGGCCTACAATGAGCAGTTCTTC. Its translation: CSVVLQAYNEQFF.

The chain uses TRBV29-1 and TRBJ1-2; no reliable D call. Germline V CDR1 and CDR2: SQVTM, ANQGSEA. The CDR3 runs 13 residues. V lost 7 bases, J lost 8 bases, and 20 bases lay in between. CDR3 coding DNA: TGCAGCGCCGGACCCACGTGGGAGGGAGGCTACACCTTC. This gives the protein CSAGPTWEGGYTF.

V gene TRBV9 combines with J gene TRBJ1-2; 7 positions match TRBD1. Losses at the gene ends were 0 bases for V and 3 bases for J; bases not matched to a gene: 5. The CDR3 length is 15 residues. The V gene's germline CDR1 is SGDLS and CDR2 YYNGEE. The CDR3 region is CASSVEGRGDYGYTF. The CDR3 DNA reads TGTGCCAGCAGCGTAGAGGGCAGGGGGGACTATGGCTACACCTTC.

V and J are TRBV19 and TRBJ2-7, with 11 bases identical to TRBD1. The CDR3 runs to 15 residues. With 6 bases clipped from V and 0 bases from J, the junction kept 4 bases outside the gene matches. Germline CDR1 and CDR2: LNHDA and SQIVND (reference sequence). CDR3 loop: CASSAGTGGSYEQYF. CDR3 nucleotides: TGTGCCAGTAGCGCCGGGACAGGGGGCTCCTACGAGCAGTACTTC.

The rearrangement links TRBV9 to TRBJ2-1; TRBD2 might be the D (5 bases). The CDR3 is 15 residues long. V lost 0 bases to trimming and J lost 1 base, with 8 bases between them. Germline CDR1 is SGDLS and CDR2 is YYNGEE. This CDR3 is CASSVEGVSYNEQFF. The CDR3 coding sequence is TGTGCCAGCAGCGTAGAGGGAGTTTCCTACAATGAGCAGTTCTTC.

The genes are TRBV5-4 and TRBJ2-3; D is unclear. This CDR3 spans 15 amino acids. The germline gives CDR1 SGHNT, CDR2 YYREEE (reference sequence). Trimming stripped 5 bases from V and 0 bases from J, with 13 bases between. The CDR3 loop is CASRVESSSTDTQYF. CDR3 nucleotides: TGTGCCAGCAGAGTAGAGTCATCGAGCACAGATACGCAGTATTTT.

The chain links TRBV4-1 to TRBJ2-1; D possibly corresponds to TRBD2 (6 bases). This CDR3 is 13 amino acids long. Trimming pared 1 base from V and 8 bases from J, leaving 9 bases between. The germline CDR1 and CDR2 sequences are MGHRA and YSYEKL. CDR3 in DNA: TGCGCCAGCAGCCAAGTTTGGGGGGATGAGCAGTTCTTC. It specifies CASSQVWGDEQFF.

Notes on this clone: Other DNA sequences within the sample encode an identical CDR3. CDR3 protein: CASSVGGTGGANTEAFF. CDR3 sequence (DNA): TGTGCCAGCAGCGTAGGGGGAACAGGGGGAGCGAACACTGAAGCTTTCTTT. This chain links TRBV9 with TRBJ1-1, with TRBD1 matching 8 bases. The V and J ends lost 0 bases and 1 base, in that order; junction bases with no gene match: 8. Germline V gene lookup returns CDR1 SGDLS and CDR2 YYNGEE. The CDR3 is 17 amino acids.

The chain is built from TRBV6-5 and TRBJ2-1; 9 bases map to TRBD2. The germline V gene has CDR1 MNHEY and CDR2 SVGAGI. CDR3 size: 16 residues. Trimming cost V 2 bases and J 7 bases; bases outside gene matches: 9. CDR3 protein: CASSYTPRAGGNEQFF. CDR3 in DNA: TGTGCCAGCAGTTACACCCCGAGAGCGGGGGGAAATGAGCAGTTCTTC.

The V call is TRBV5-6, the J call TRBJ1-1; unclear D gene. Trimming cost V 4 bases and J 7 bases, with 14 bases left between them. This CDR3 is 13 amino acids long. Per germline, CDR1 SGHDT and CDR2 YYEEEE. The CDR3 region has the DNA TGTGCCAGCAGCCCAGCAGGTATGGGTGAAGCTTTCTTT. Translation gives CASSPAGMGEAFF.

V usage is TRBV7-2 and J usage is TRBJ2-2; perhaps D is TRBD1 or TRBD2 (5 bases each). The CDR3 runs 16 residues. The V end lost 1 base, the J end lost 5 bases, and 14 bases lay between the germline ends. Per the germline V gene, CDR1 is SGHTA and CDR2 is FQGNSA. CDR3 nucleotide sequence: TGTGCCAGCAGCTTAGTAACCGGGACCGCTACCGGGGAGCTGTTTTTT. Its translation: CASSLVTGTATGELFF.

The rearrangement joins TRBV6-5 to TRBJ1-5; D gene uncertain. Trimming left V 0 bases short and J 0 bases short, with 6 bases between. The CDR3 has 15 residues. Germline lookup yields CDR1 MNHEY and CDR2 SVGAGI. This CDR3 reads CASSYSYDSNQPQHF. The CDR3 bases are TGTGCCAGCAGTTACTCTTACGATAGCAATCAGCCCCAGCATTTT.

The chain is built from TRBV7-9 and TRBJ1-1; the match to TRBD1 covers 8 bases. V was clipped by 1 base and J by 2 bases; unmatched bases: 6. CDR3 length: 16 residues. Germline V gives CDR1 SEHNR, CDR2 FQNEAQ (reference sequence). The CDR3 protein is CASSLGAGQGNTEAFF. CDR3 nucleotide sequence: TGTGCCAGCAGCTTAGGGGCCGGACAGGGCAACACTGAAGCTTTCTTT.

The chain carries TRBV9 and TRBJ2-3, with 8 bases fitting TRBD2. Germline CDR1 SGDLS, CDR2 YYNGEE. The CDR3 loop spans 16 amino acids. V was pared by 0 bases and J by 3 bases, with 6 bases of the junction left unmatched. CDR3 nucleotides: TGTGCCAGCAGCGTAGAGGGGACTAGTATTACAGATACGCAGTATTTT. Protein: CASSVEGTSITDTQYF.

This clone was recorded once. CDR3: CASRPGTGPAGYTF. CDR3 in DNA: TGTGCCAGCCGTCCCGGGACAGGGCCTGCTGGCTACACCTTC. The chain carries TRBV28 and TRBJ1-2; TRBD1 aligns across 9 bases. The CDR3 consists of 14 residues. The trim removed 8 bases at V and 7 bases at J, leaving 11 bases unmatched. From germline, CDR1 is MDHEN and CDR2 SYDVKM.

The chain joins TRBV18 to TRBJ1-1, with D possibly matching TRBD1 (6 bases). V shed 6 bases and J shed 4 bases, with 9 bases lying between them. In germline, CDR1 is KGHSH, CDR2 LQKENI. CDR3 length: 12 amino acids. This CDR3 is CASSQDSTEAFF. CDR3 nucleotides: TGTGCCAGCTCCCAGGACAGCACTGAAGCTTTCTTT. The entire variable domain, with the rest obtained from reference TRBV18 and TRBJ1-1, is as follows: NAGVMQNPRHLVRRRGQEARLRCSPMKGHSHVYWYRQLPEEGLKFMVYLQKENIIDESGMPKERFSAEFPKEGPSILRIQQVVRGDSAAYFCASSQDSTEAFFGQGTRLTVV.

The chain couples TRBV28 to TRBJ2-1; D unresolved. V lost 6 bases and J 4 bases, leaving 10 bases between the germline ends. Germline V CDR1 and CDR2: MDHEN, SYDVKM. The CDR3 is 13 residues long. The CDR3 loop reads CASSPTPYNEQFF. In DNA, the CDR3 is TGTGCCAGCAGCCCCACCCCTTACAATGAGCAGTTCTTC.

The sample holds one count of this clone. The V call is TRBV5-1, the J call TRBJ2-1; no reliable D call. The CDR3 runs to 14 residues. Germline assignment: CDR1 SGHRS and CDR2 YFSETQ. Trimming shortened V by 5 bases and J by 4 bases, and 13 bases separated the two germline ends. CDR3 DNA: TGCGCCAGCAGTTTTAGTTCGACATACAATGAGCAGTTCTTC. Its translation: CASSFSSTYNEQFF.

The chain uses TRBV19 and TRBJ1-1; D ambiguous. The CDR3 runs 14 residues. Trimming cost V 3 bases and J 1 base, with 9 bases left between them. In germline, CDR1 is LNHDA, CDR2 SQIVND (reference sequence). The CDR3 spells CASSMGMGNTEAFF. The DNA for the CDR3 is TGTGCCAGTAGTATGGGGATGGGGAACACTGAAGCTTTCTTT.

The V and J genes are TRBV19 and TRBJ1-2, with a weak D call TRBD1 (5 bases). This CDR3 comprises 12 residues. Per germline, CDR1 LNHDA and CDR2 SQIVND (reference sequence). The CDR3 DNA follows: TGTGCATCCGGAGGGGCCTCCCTTGGCTACACCTTC. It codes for CASGGASLGYTF.

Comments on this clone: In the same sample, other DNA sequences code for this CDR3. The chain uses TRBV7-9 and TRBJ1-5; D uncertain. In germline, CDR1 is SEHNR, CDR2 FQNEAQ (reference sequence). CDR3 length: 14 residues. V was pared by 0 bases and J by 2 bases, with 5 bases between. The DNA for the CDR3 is TGTGCCAGCAGCTTAGCGGGCGGCAATCAGCCCCAGCATTTT. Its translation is CASSLAGGNQPQHF.

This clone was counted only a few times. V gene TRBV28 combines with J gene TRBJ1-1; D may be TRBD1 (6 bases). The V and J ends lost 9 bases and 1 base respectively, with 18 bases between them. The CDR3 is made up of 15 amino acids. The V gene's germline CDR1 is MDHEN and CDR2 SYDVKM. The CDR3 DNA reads TGTGCCAGTTATCCTTCGACAGGCTGGAACACTGAAGCTTTCTTT. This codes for CASYPSTGWNTEAFF.

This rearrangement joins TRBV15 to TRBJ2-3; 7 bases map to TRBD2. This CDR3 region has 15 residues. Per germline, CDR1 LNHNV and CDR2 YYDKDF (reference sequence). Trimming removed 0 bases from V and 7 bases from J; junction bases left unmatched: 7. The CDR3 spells CATSRDYGEGNTQYF. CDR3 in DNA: TGTGCCACCAGCAGAGATTATGGGGAGGGAAATACGCAGTATTTT.

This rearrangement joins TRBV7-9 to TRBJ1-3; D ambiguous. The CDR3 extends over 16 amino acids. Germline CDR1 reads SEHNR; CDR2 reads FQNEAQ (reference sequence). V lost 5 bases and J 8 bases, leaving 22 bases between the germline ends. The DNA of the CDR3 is TGTGCCAGCAGCCCCACTCAATGGCGGCTGGGAGACACCATATATTTT. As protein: CASSPTQWRLGDTIYF.

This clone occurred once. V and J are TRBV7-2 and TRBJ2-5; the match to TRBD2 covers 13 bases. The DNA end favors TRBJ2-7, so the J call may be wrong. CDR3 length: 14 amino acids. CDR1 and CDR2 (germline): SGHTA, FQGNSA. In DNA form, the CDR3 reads TGTGCCAGCAGCTCAGGGACTAGCGGGGACGAGCAGTACTTC. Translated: CASSSGTSGDEQYF.

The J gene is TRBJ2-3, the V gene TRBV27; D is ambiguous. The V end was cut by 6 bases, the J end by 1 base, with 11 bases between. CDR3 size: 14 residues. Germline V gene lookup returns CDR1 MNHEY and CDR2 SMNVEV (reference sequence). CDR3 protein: CASRIETRTDTQYF. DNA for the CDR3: TGTGCCAGCAGAATTGAGACACGCACAGATACGCAGTATTTT.

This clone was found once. The CDR3 nucleotides are TGTGCCAGCAGAAACCCAGAGAGGGGGTCGGGCCCAGATACGCAGTATTTT. Amino acids: CASRNPERGSGPDTQYF. The chain is built from TRBV28 and TRBJ2-3; D is perhaps TRBD1 (6 bases). CDR1 and CDR2 (germline): MDHEN, SYDVKM. The CDR3 has 17 residues. V shed 6 bases and J shed 4 bases, with 23 bases lying between them.

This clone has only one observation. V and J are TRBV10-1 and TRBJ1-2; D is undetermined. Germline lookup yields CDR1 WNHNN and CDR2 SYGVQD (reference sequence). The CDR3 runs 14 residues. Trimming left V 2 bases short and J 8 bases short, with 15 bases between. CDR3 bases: TGCGCCAGCAGTGAGAGCGAAGGCGGTGGCGGCTACACCTTC. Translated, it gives CASSESEGGGGYTF.

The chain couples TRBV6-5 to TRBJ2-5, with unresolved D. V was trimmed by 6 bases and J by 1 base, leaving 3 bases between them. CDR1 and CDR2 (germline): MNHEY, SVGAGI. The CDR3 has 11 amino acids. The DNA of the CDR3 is TGTGCCAGCAGGGCCCAAGAGACCCAGTACTTC. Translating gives CASRAQETQYF.

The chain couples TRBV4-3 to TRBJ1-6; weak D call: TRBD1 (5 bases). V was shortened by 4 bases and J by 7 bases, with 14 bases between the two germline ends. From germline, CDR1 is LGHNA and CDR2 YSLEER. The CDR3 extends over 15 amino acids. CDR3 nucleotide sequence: TGCGCCAGCAGCCCTGGGAGGGGATACAATTCACCCCTCCACTTT. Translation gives CASSPGRGYNSPLHF.